This TCR beta chain was captured in a study of blood T cells in healthy people across ages. Study-level points and caveats: Higher naive T cell percentage went strongly together with higher TCR beta diversity.

The use of a sample-barcoded 5' primer and a J-beta primer mix characterized a second PCR of roughly 6 to 12 cycles. MiXCR, applied by TCRdb to the 5' RACE reads, yields one record per CDR3 protein. The table lists roughly 650,000 distinct CDR3 sequences, around 32% of them singletons. This clonotype was seen ten or more times. Its antigen is unknown. Per the germline V gene, CDR1 is SEHNR and CDR2 is FQNEAQ (reference sequence). Between the trimmed V and J ends, which lost 4 bases and 6 bases, there was a span of 19 bases. There are 15 residues in the CDR3. Input material: blood. The sequence derives from a woman older than 75 in good health. The chain uses TRBV7-9 and TRBJ2-7, with D perhaps matching TRBD2 (6 bases). CDR3 sequence (DNA): TGTGCCAGCAGCTCGAGACTAGAAGGGACTCGCGAGCAGTACTTC. Translation: CASSSRLEGTREQYF.